Following are 2 T cell receptor beta chains from one sample sequenced in a study of blood T cell repertoires in COVID-19. Sequencing used immunoSEQ multiplex PCR; TCRdb keeps in-frame clones, though not all of them. The data show more than 300,000 clones, approximately 87% seen once. The material sequenced was peripheral blood. The receptor source for this set is a woman in her thirties with COVID-19, enrolled during active disease.

V is TRBV13 and J is TRBJ2-7; 9 nucleotides agree with TRBD2. The CDR3 totals 15 residues. The ends lost 0 bases at V and 4 bases at J; junction bases unmatched: 4. Germline CDR1 reads PRHDT; CDR2 reads FYEKMQ (reference sequence). The CDR3 nucleotides read TGTGCCAGCAGCTTAGGTGCGGGAGGGGGTTACGAGCAGTACTTC. It translates to CASSLGAGGGYEQYF.

This chain uses TRBV11-2 with TRBJ2-7; the D gene is possibly TRBD1 (5 bases). CDR3 length: 14 residues. CDR1 is SGHAT and CDR2 is FQNNGV in the germline V gene. Trimming shortened V by 5 bases and J by 4 bases, and 15 bases separated the two germline ends. CDR3 sequence (DNA): TGTGCCAGCAGCCCCCCGACAGCTCTTTACGAGCAGTACTTC. It yields the protein CASSPPTALYEQYF.